Detailed here is one T cell receptor beta chain. At one boundary the junction diverges from the germline segment, which might be a read error. These data belong to a study of CD8+CD57+ T cells in acquired aplastic anemia. The length of the CDR3 is 14 residues. Germline CDR1 and CDR2: SGHTA and FQGNSA. Patients selected for sequencing had displayed CD8+CD57+ cell expansion by flow cytometry. Genomic DNA, the template, was used for profiling of the TCR beta VDJ and CDR3. TCRdb called the reads again in MiXCR, with one record for every CDR3 protein. This table holds 270,000 or so distinct CDR3 sequences, roughly 82% found once.

The chain has TRBV7-2 and TRBJ2-3; D is unclear. Material: sorted CD4+, CD8+, or CD8+CD57+ T cells (not recorded which) from PBMCs. This receptor was identified in a human donor with aplastic anemia. CDR3 sequence: CASSLGLAPDTQFF. The CDR3 DNA reads TGTGCCAGCAGCTTAGGCCTCGCCCCCGATACGCAGTTTTTT.